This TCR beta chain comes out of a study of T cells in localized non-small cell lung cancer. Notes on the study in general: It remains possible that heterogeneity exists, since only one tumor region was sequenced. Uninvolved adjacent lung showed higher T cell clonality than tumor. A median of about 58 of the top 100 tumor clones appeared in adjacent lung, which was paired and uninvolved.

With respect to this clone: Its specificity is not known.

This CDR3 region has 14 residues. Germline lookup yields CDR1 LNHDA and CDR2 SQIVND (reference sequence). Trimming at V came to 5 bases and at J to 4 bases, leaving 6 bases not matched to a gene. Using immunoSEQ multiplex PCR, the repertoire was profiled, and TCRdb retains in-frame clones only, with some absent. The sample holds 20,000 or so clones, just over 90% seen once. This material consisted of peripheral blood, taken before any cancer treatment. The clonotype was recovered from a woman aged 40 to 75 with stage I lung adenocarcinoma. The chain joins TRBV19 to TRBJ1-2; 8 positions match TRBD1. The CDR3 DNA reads TGTGCCAGTAGTGGAGGACAGGGAGGCTATGGCTACACCTTC. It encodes CASSGGQGGYGYTF.